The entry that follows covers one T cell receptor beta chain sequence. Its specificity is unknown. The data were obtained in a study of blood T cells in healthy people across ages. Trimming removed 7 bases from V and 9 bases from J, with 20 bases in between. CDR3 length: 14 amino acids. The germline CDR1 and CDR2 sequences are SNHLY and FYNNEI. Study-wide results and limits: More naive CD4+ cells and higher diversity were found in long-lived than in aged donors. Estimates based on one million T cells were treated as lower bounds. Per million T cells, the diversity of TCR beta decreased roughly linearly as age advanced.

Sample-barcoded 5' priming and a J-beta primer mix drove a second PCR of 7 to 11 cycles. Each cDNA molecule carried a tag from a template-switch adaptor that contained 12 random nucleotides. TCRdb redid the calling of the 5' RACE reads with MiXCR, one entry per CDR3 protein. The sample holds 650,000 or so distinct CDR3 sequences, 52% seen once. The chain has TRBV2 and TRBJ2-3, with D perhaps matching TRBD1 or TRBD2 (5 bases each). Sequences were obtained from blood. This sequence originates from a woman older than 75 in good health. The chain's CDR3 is CASTVDGAVWTQYF. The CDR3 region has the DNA TGTGCCAGCACGGTCGACGGGGCCGTATGGACGCAGTATTTT.